Listed here are 27 T cell receptor beta chains from one sample, sequenced in a study of control samples from healthy donors and cancer patients. Sequencing was performed with immunoSEQ multiplex PCR; in TCRdb, only in-frame clones are kept and a portion is missing. The profile shows roughly 27,000 clones, approximately 91% of them singletons. Sequenced sample: PBMCs. These receptor sequences come from a man over 45 with lung cancer.

The chain couples TRBV10-2 to TRBJ2-7, with 9 positions matching TRBD2. Germline V CDR1 and CDR2: WSHSY, SAAADI. The CDR3 totals 11 residues. With V trimmed by 2 bases and J by 11 bases, 1 base remained unmatched. The CDR3 region has the DNA TGCGCCAGCAGTGAGGGGACTAGCAAGTACTTC. Amino acids: CASSEGTSKYF.

The chain joins TRBV6-5 to TRBJ2-5; TRBD1 aligns across 8 bases. The CDR3 is made up of 13 amino acids. The V and J ends lost 4 bases and 2 bases, in that order; junction bases with no gene match: 0. Germline V lookup: CDR1 MNHEY, CDR2 SVGAGI. CDR3 DNA: TGTGCCAGCAGTTGGGACAGGCAAGAGACCCAGTACTTC. Translation: CASSWDRQETQYF.

This chain links TRBV4-1 with TRBJ1-2; 7 bases map to TRBD1. After removal of 5 bases from V and 4 bases from J, the junction contained 7 bases not matched to a gene. Germline CDR1 is MGHRA and CDR2 is YSYEKL. There are 14 residues in the CDR3. CDR3 in amino acids: CASSFTGAGYGYTF. The CDR3 DNA reads TGCGCCAGCAGCTTCACAGGGGCCGGCTATGGCTACACCTTC.

The rearrangement uses TRBV28 and TRBJ1-2; 10 bases are shared with TRBD1. Germline CDR1 is MDHEN and CDR2 is SYDVKM. J lost 7 bases, V lost 8 bases, and 16 bases had no gene match. The CDR3 has 16 amino acids. CDR3 region: CASGLRPGQGLGGYTF. As DNA, the CDR3 is TGTGCCAGCGGACTTAGACCGGGACAGGGGCTAGGTGGCTACACCTTC.

The V and J genes are TRBV10-3 and TRBJ2-1; D unclear. Germline V CDR1 and CDR2: ENHRY, SYGVKD. V was shortened by 4 bases and J by 9 bases, with 10 bases between the two germline ends. The CDR3 totals 12 residues. The CDR3: CAISAVGFEQFF. CDR3 in DNA: TGTGCCATCAGTGCGGTAGGTTTTGAGCAGTTCTTC.

The CDR3 reads CASSLNRGSGNTEAFF. The CDR3 DNA sequence: TGTGCCAGCAGCCTAAACAGGGGTTCAGGGAACACTGAAGCTTTCTTT. The chain joins TRBV5-8 to TRBJ1-1; the match to TRBD1 covers 7 bases. Trimming took 4 bases from V and 1 from J; bases not matched to a gene: 10. CDR1 is SGHTS and CDR2 is YDEGEE in the germline V gene. This CDR3 region has 16 residues.

The chain employs TRBV3-1 (or the pseudogene TRBV3-2) and TRBJ2-5; TRBD2 matches at 8 bases. The germline V gene encodes CDR1 LGHDT and CDR2 YNNKEL (reference sequence). Unmatched junction bases numbered 6, after V lost 1 base and J lost 5 bases. The CDR3 length is 15 residues. For the CDR3, the DNA is TGTGCCAGCAGCCAAGGCTCAGCGGGGGACGAGACCCAGTACTTC. Protein sequence: CASSQGSAGDETQYF.

The chain combines TRBV30 with TRBJ2-7; 11 bases map to TRBD2. The CDR3 consists of 16 residues. Losses at the gene ends were 2 bases for V and 5 bases for J; bases not matched to a gene: 11. Germline V lookup: CDR1 GTSNPN, CDR2 SVGIG (reference sequence). CDR3 nucleotides: TGTGCCTGGAGTCCTCCTCCACTAGCGGGAGTCAACGAGCAGTACTTC. Encoded protein: CAWSPPPLAGVNEQYF.

The chain employs TRBV11-2 and TRBJ2-3; 10 bases match TRBD2. The ends lost 2 bases at V and 1 base at J; junction bases unmatched: 6. Germline CDR1 is SGHAT and CDR2 is FQNNGV. This CDR3 is 17 amino acids long. DNA for the CDR3: TGTGCCAGCAGCTTACTAGCGGGGGCCGGGGGCACAGATACGCAGTATTTT. It codes for CASSLLAGAGGTDTQYF.

Only one count was recorded for this clone. The CDR3 nucleotides are TGCGCCAGCAGCCAAGAGTCTACGGGTTCCTACGAGCAGTACTTC. This sequence encodes CASSQESTGSYEQYF. The genes are TRBV5-1 and TRBJ2-7; D remains unclear. The CDR3 is 15 amino acids. The V end was cut by 4 bases, the J end by 1 base, with 15 bases between. The germline CDR1 and CDR2 sequences are SGHRS and YFSETQ.

This chain connects TRBV29-1 to TRBJ1-1; D not resolved. Trimming left V 3 bases short and J 5 bases short, with 13 bases between. The germline CDR1 and CDR2 sequences are SQVTM and ANQGSEA. The CDR3 is 13 residues long. CDR3 protein: CSVEGTAKTEAFF. CDR3 nucleotides: TGCAGCGTTGAGGGCACGGCCAAGACTGAAGCTTTCTTT.

The rearrangement links TRBV18 to TRBJ1-2, with a possible D match to TRBD1 (5 bases). The CDR3 is 14 residues long. Trimming shortened V by 2 bases and J by 7 bases, and 14 bases separated the two germline ends. The V gene's germline CDR1 is KGHSH and CDR2 LQKENI. The CDR3 nucleotides are TGTGCCAGCTCACCAACGATGGAAGGGGCTGGCTACACCTTC. This codes for CASSPTMEGAGYTF.

This chain connects TRBV5-6 to TRBJ1-4, with D maybe TRBD1 (6 bases). The V and J ends lost 1 base and 5 bases respectively, with 9 bases between them. Per the germline V gene, CDR1 is SGHDT and CDR2 is YYEEEE. The CDR3 totals 14 residues. The CDR3 region is CASSLRGANEKLFF. The DNA for the CDR3 is TGTGCCAGCAGCTTGCGGGGGGCGAATGAAAAACTGTTTTTT.

The V and J genes are TRBV5-4 and TRBJ1-5, with TRBD1 matching over 8 bases. With 3 bases clipped from V and 4 bases from J, the junction kept 3 bases outside the gene matches. This CDR3 contains 14 residues. Germline V gene sequence: CDR1 SGHNT, CDR2 YYREEE (reference sequence). CDR3 sequence reads: CASSSDRENQPQHF. DNA for the CDR3: TGTGCCAGCAGCTCGGACAGGGAAAATCAGCCCCAGCATTTT. Complete variable domain (other parts from reference TRBV5-4 and TRBJ1-5): ETGVTQSPTHLIKTRGQQVTLRCSSQSGHNTVSWYQQALGQGPQFIFQYYREEENGRGNFPPRFSGLQFPNYSSELNVNALELDDSALYLCASSSDRENQPQHFGDGTRLSIL.

This sequence joins TRBV2 and TRBJ2-2; 10 nucleotides align to TRBD1. Germline trimming cut 7 bases from V and 1 base from J; bases unmatched to any gene: 3. The CDR3 has 15 amino acids. The V gene's germline CDR1 is SNHLY and CDR2 FYNNEI. The CDR3 coding sequence is TGTGCCAGCAAAGACAGGGGGCAGAACACCGGGGAGCTGTTTTTT. Amino acid sequence: CASKDRGQNTGELFF.

The rearrangement links TRBV2 to TRBJ1-1; 7 bases fit TRBD1. The ends lost 6 bases at V and 4 bases at J; junction bases unmatched: 8. CDR1 and CDR2 from the germline V gene are SNHLY and FYNNEI. There are 14 residues in the CDR3. CDR3 amino acids: CASRVTGAGTEAFF. CDR3 coding DNA: TGTGCCAGCAGGGTAACAGGGGCGGGCACTGAAGCTTTCTTT.

This clone was detected only a few times. The chain combines TRBV3-1 (or the pseudogene TRBV3-2) with TRBJ2-7; 7 bases agree with TRBD1. CDR1 and CDR2 from the germline V gene are LGHDT and YNNKEL (reference sequence). This CDR3 spans 14 amino acids. J was trimmed by 0 bases and V by 3 bases; bases with no gene match: 2. CDR3 in amino acids: CASSQGTASYEQYF. In DNA, the CDR3 is TGTGCCAGCAGCCAGGGGACAGCCTCCTACGAGCAGTACTTC.

J is TRBJ2-6 and V is TRBV9; 8 positions agree with TRBD1. The ends lost 4 bases at V and 2 bases at J; junction bases unmatched: 5. Looked up from germline, CDR1 is SGDLS and CDR2 is YYNGEE. The CDR3 loop spans 16 amino acids. The CDR3 is CASSKEQGAGANVLTF. The DNA of the CDR3 is TGTGCCAGCAGCAAAGAACAGGGGGCTGGGGCCAACGTCCTGACTTTC.

This clone was seen once. The chain joins TRBV5-5 to TRBJ2-4; 9 bases fit TRBD1. Losses at the gene ends were 0 bases for V and 2 bases for J; bases not matched to a gene: 3. The germline V gene encodes CDR1 SGHKS and CDR2 YYEKEE (reference sequence). This CDR3 is 16 amino acids long. This CDR3 is CASSLDRGRPKNIQYF. As DNA, the CDR3 is TGTGCCAGCAGCTTGGACAGGGGGCGTCCCAAAAACATTCAGTACTTC. The entire variable domain, with the rest obtained from reference TRBV5-5 and TRBJ2-4, is as follows: DAGVTQSPTHLIKTRGQQVTLRCSPISGHKSVSWYQQVLGQGPQFIFQYYEKEERGRGNFPDRFSARQFPNYSSELNVNALLLGDSALYLCASSLDRGRPKNIQYFGAGTRLSVL.

A few counts support this clone. This chain uses TRBV6-2 or TRBV6-3 with TRBJ1-6; 11 bases line up with TRBD1. The CDR3 covers 16 residues. Trimming at V came to 1 base and at J to 7 bases, leaving 3 bases not matched to a gene. CDR1 and CDR2 from the germline V gene are MNHEY and SVGEGT. The CDR3 coding sequence is TGTGCCAGCAGTTACTGGGACAGGGGGTTCAATTCACCCCTCCACTTT. Translation gives CASSYWDRGFNSPLHF.

The sample holds a few counts of this clone. The chain is built from TRBV9 and TRBJ2-5; TRBD1 is a possible D gene (5 bases). Germline assignment: CDR1 SGDLS and CDR2 YYNGEE. V was cut by 2 bases and J by 5 bases, with 16 bases left in between. The CDR3 length is 15 residues. DNA for the CDR3: TGTGCCAGCAGCGTTAGTTTAGGGGATCTTGAGACCCAGTACTTC. Translation: CASSVSLGDLETQYF.

V is TRBV4-3 and J is TRBJ2-1, with D maybe TRBD2 (7 bases). Looked up from germline, CDR1 is LGHNA and CDR2 is YSLEER. V was shortened by 4 bases and J by 9 bases, with 22 bases between the two germline ends. The CDR3 totals 16 residues. CDR3 sequence: CASSRTRGRGAPEQFF. Written as DNA, the CDR3 is TGCGCCAGCAGCCGAACTAGGGGCCGGGGGGCGCCTGAGCAGTTCTTC.

This chain links TRBV10-3 with TRBJ2-7, with a weak D call TRBD1 (5 bases). CDR1 is ENHRY, CDR2 SYGVKD, per germline. V lost 0 bases to trimming and J lost 4 bases, with 13 bases between them. CDR3 length equals 15 residues. The CDR3 loop is CAISESNSPGYEQYF. The CDR3 DNA is TGTGCCATCAGTGAGTCGAATTCACCAGGGTACGAGCAGTACTTC.

The chain has TRBV2 and TRBJ2-1; TRBD2 matches at 11 bases. The CDR3 spans 14 residues. The ends lost 8 bases at V and 6 bases at J; junction bases unmatched: 6. Germline CDR1 is SNHLY and CDR2 is FYNNEI. DNA for the CDR3: TGTGCCAGCCCTAGCGGGGGGCTTCTCAATGAGCAGTTCTTC. Translating gives CASPSGGLLNEQFF. Looking up the rest from reference TRBV2 and TRBJ2-1 gives the full variable domain: EPEVTQTPSHQVTQMGQEVILRCVPISNHLYFYWYRQILGQKVEFLVSFYNNEISEKSEIFDDQFSVERPDGSNFTLKIRSTKLEDSAMYFCASPSGGLLNEQFFGPGTRLTVL.

In this sample, this clone turned up a few times. The chain has TRBV10-3 and TRBJ2-7; 9 positions match TRBD1. Germline loops: CDR1 ENHRY, CDR2 SYGVKD. After removal of 3 bases from V and 6 bases from J, the junction contained 6 bases not matched to a gene. The CDR3 contains 14 residues. The DNA for the CDR3 is TGTGCCATCAGTGACCGTACAGGGGGCACCGAGCAGTACTTC. Protein: CAISDRTGGTEQYF.

The chain employs TRBV21-1 and TRBJ2-1; the table's D call, TRBD1, has no DNA check behind it. TRBV21-1 is marked as a pseudogene. The CDR3 has 17 amino acids. CDR3 nucleotides: TGTGCCAGCAGCAATGCCCGGGAGAACAGGGGTTACAATGAGCAGTTCTTC. This gives the protein CASSNARENRGYNEQFF.

A single count supports this clone. This chain joins TRBV11-2 and TRBJ2-5, with D possibly matching TRBD2 (5 bases). There are 15 residues in the CDR3. Looked up from germline, CDR1 is SGHAT and CDR2 is FQNNGV. V lost 5 bases, J lost 4 bases, and 17 bases lay in between. The CDR3 is CASSLGRGVTETQYF. As DNA, the CDR3 is TGTGCCAGCAGCCTTGGACGGGGAGTAACAGAGACCCAGTACTTC.